These 21 T cell receptor beta chains were sequenced from one sample in a study of T cell responses to AZD1222 COVID-19 vaccine. TCRdb's table, derived via immunoSEQ multiplex PCR, lists solely in-frame clones and lacks some. The table has approximately 120,000 clones, about 87% seen once. The sequences come from peripheral blood, collected on day 0 of AZD1222 vaccination. All receptors derive from an adult in good health.

V gene TRBV19 combines with J gene TRBJ1-1; no reliable D call. The germline CDR1 and CDR2 sequences are LNHDA and SQIVND (reference sequence). The V end lost 5 bases, the J end lost 0 bases, and 13 bases lay between the germline ends. The CDR3 is 15 residues long. CDR3 nucleotides: TGTGCCAGTAGTCGAAAGGAGTACATGAACACTGAAGCTTTCTTT. It translates to CASSRKEYMNTEAFF.

CDR3 amino acids: CASIFPAQGERGYGYTF. The CDR3 DNA reads TGTGCCAGCATCTTCCCCGCGCAGGGCGAGCGGGGCTATGGCTACACCTTC. The V call is TRBV6-4, the J call TRBJ1-2, with D possibly TRBD1 on 5 matching bases. This CDR3 spans 17 amino acids. Trimming removed 7 bases from V and 4 bases from J, with 25 bases in between. The V gene's germline CDR1 is MRHNA and CDR2 SNTAGT.

The chain combines TRBV11-2 with TRBJ1-5; D unresolved. Trimming took 0 bases from V and 0 from J, leaving 6 bases between them. CDR1 and CDR2 from the germline V gene are SGHAT and FQNNGV. This CDR3 contains 15 residues. Here the CDR3 DNA reads TGTGCCAGCAGCTTAGAGTTCGATAGCAATCAGCCCCAGCATTTT. Translation gives CASSLEFDSNQPQHF.

The chain carries TRBV19 and TRBJ1-1, with 9 bases fitting TRBD1. The CDR3 loop spans 12 amino acids. The V gene end was trimmed by 5 bases and the J gene end by 11 bases; junction bases not matched to a gene: 6. CDR1 LNHDA and CDR2 SQIVND come from the germline V gene (reference sequence). The chain's CDR3 is CASSAGTGRAFF. The CDR3 DNA reads as TGTGCCAGTAGTGCCGGGACAGGGAGGGCTTTCTTT.

The gene calls are TRBV24-1 and TRBJ1-4, with D uncertain. Trimming stripped 6 bases from V and 8 bases from J, with 18 bases between. Germline V gene lookup returns CDR1 KGHDR and CDR2 SFDVKD. The CDR3 contains 15 residues. CDR3 DNA sequence: TGTGCCACCAGTTCTCCGGGTCCGGGCGGCGAAAAACTGTTTTTT. It is translated as CATSSPGPGGEKLFF.

Points on this clone: This same CDR3 is encoded by further DNA sequences in the sample. The chain is built from TRBV3-1 (or the pseudogene TRBV3-2) and TRBJ2-7, with a tentative D call TRBD1 (7 bases). Per germline, CDR1 LGHDT and CDR2 YNNKEL (reference sequence). The CDR3 runs 14 residues. V was cut by 4 bases and J by 2 bases, with 12 bases left in between. As DNA, the CDR3 is TGTGCCAGCAGCCGCGGGACAGTGCCCTACGAGCAGTACTTC. Amino acids: CASSRGTVPYEQYF.

This chain links TRBV5-1 with TRBJ2-2, with 10 bases fitting TRBD2. With V trimmed by 3 bases and J by 4 bases, 6 bases remained unmatched. Germline loops: CDR1 SGHRS, CDR2 YFSETQ. This CDR3 has 16 amino acids. Here the CDR3 DNA reads TGCGCCAGCAGCTACAGGACTAGCGGTACCACCGGGGAGCTGTTTTTT. Residues: CASSYRTSGTTGELFF. Using reference TRBV5-1 and TRBJ2-2 for the parts outside the CDR3, the full variable domain is KAGVTQTPRYLIKTRGQQVTLSCSPISGHRSVSWYQQTPGQGLQFLFEYFSETQRNKGNFPGRFSGRQFSNSRSEMNVSTLELGDSALYLCASSYRTSGTTGELFFGEGSRLTVL.

CDR3 coding DNA: TGTGCCAGCAGCCCCCCGTGGGGGAACAATGAGCAGTTCTTC. Translation: CASSPPWGNNEQFF. This sequence joins TRBV7-2 and TRBJ2-1; either TRBD1 or TRBD2 may fit D (5 bases each). V was pared by 5 bases and J by 5 bases, with 13 bases between. The CDR3 is 14 residues long. Germline-derived CDR1 and CDR2 are SGHTA and FQGNSA.

This rearrangement joins TRBV5-1 to TRBJ2-5, with 13 bases aligning to TRBD2. The ends lost 4 bases at V and 0 bases at J; junction bases unmatched: 12. CDR1 and CDR2 (germline): SGHRS, YFSETQ. The CDR3 is made up of 19 amino acids. The CDR3 nucleotides are TGCGCCAGCAGCCCCGGGCGGACTAGCGGGGGCCCGTACCAAGAGACCCAGTACTTC. Its translation is CASSPGRTSGGPYQETQYF.

The V call is TRBV19, the J call TRBJ1-5; the D gene is possibly TRBD1 (6 bases). This CDR3 spans 14 amino acids. V was shortened by 6 bases and J by 2 bases, with 11 bases between the two germline ends. Germline V gene data show CDR1 as LNHDA and CDR2 as SQIVND (reference sequence). CDR3 DNA: TGTGCCAGTAGGGAGGGGGGGGGCAATCAGCCCCAGCATTTT. Amino acid sequence: CASREGGGNQPQHF.

The chain couples TRBV4-3 to TRBJ2-1; 11 positions match TRBD1. The CDR3 loop spans 17 amino acids. Germline V gene sequence: CDR1 LGHNA, CDR2 YSLEER. The J segment lost 8 bases and the V segment lost 0 bases, leaving 9 bases of the junction unmatched. In nucleotides, the CDR3 is TGCGCCAGCAGCCAAGATATAGGAGGGACAGGGGGGGATGAGCAGTTCTTC. This encodes CASSQDIGGTGGDEQFF.

This clone is a singleton in its sample. The chain couples TRBV15 to TRBJ1-5; no clear D. Germline loops: CDR1 LNHNV, CDR2 YYDKDF (reference sequence). The CDR3 consists of 13 residues. Trimming shortened V by 0 bases and J by 4 bases, and 4 bases separated the two germline ends. CDR3 sequence reads: CATSREWNQPQHF. CDR3 in DNA: TGTGCCACCAGCAGAGAATGGAATCAGCCCCAGCATTTT.

V usage is TRBV5-6 and J usage is TRBJ1-4; D gene unclear. Deletions cut 2 bases from V and 8 bases from J, with 13 bases between. CDR1 and CDR2 (germline): SGHDT, YYEEEE. The CDR3 is made up of 14 amino acids. CDR3 residues: CASSFWQMEEKLFF. DNA for the CDR3: TGTGCCAGCAGCTTTTGGCAGATGGAGGAAAAACTGTTTTTT.

The gene calls are TRBV28 and TRBJ2-3; 7 bases are a match to TRBD1. Per germline, CDR1 MDHEN and CDR2 SYDVKM. V lost 11 bases to trimming and J lost 4 bases; unmatched junction nucleotides: 15. There are 15 residues in the CDR3. The CDR3 DNA is TGTGCCGGATTACAACAGGGGCGAGAGTCAGATACGCAGTATTTT. This gives the protein CAGLQQGRESDTQYF.

As regards this clone: The junction departs from germline at one end; a sequencing error may be responsible. The V gene is TRBV7-7, the J gene TRBJ1-2, with a weak D call TRBD1 (6 bases). Germline V gene lookup returns CDR1 SSHAT and CDR2 FNYEAQ (reference sequence). This CDR3 has 13 amino acids. CDR3 sequence (DNA): TGTGCTAGCAGCCTTCCGGGGGCGGATGGCTACACCTTC. Amino acid sequence: CASSLPGADGYTF.

The rearrangement uses TRBV7-8 and TRBJ2-2; D remains ambiguous. Trimming shortened V by 4 bases and J by 6 bases, and 6 bases separated the two germline ends. The CDR3 contains 12 residues. Germline V gene data show CDR1 as SGHVS and CDR2 as FQNEAQ. The CDR3 spells CASSSVPGELFF. The CDR3 region has the DNA TGTGCCAGCAGCTCCGTGCCCGGGGAGCTGTTTTTT. The full variable domain, with the rest looked up from reference TRBV7-8 and TRBJ2-2, is GAGVSQSPRYKVAKRGQDVALRCDPISGHVSLFWYQQALGQGPEFLTYFQNEAQLDKSGLPSDRFFAERPEGSVSTLKIQRTQQEDSAVYLCASSSVPGELFFGEGSRLTVL.

CDR3 in amino acids: CAIGRTVDNTGELFF. The DNA of the CDR3 is TGTGCCATCGGTCGGACAGTAGACAACACCGGGGAGCTGTTTTTT. This chain connects TRBV10-3 to TRBJ2-2; D is possibly TRBD1 (6 bases). CDR1 and CDR2 from the germline V gene are ENHRY and SYGVKD. V was trimmed by 8 bases and J by 2 bases, leaving 15 bases between them. This CDR3 is built from 15 residues.

The rearrangement links TRBV27 to TRBJ1-2; 8 positions match TRBD1. The CDR3 totals 13 residues. Germline CDR1 MNHEY, CDR2 SMNVEV (reference sequence). J was trimmed by 7 bases and V by 2 bases; bases with no gene match: 3. Here the CDR3 DNA reads TGTGCCAGCAGTTTACACAGGGGGTCTGGCTACACCTTC. The encoded protein is CASSLHRGSGYTF.

The V and J genes are TRBV6-5 and TRBJ2-3; tentatively, D is TRBD1 (6 bases). CDR1 and CDR2 from the germline V gene are MNHEY and SVGAGI. V lost 6 bases and J 4 bases, leaving 11 bases between the germline ends. The CDR3 loop spans 13 amino acids. The CDR3 DNA follows: TGTGCCAGCAGAACAGGGATATCAGATACGCAGTATTTT. Translating gives CASRTGISDTQYF.

The chain uses TRBV19 and TRBJ1-6; a possible D gene is TRBD1 (5 bases). This CDR3 has 16 residues. V lost 8 bases, J lost 9 bases, and 23 bases lay in between. Germline V gene data show CDR1 as LNHDA and CDR2 as SQIVND (reference sequence). CDR3 residues: CASGPGHLAGGSPLHF. CDR3 sequence (DNA): TGTGCCAGTGGCCCCGGACACCTCGCCGGGGGTTCACCCCTCCACTTT.

The CDR3 bases are TGTGCCAGCAGCAGGAGGGGGAGTCGGACTAATGAAAAACTGTTTTTT. The encoded protein is CASSRRGSRTNEKLFF. The chain employs TRBV6-2 or TRBV6-3 and TRBJ1-4; D perhaps matches TRBD1 (6 bases). Germline CDR1 MNHEY, CDR2 SVGEGT. This CDR3 has 16 amino acids. Trimming removed 6 bases at V and 2 bases at J, with 16 bases between.